This TCR beta chain emerged from a study of blood T cell repertoires in COVID-19. As for the study in general: Some COVID-19 samples were acute and others convalescent; all came from the United States, Italy and Spain. T cells, B-cell-depleted T cells, or PBMCs supplied cDNA or gDNA.

Per the authors' pipeline: Amplification of reference gene primers provided the estimated nucleated cell counts. Here immunoSEQ multiplex PCR was the method, and the copy in TCRdb shows in-frame clones only, minus some. V, J and clone size derive from that table, while D and trimming were established from the DNA sequence. The table lists around 260,000 clones, 85% to 90% of them singletons, with around 0.84% in the top ten. The CDR3 runs to 16 residues. V dropped 5 bases and J dropped 5 bases, with 22 bases sitting between them. CDR1 SGHAT and CDR2 FQNNGV come from the germline V gene. The sample taken for sequencing was peripheral blood. The chain employs TRBV11-2 and TRBJ2-7; D is ambiguous. This TCR was sampled from a young man with acute or convalescent COVID-19. This CDR3 is CASSDAGNRPADEQYF. In DNA form, the CDR3 reads TGTGCCAGCAGCGACGCAGGTAACAGACCGGCAGACGAGCAGTACTTC.